This T cell receptor (beta chain) was documented in a study of cytomegalovirus exposure and HLA in healthy donors. Use of 60 Vbeta and 13 Jbeta primers characterized the PCR. The table came from immunoSEQ multiplex PCR; TCRdb's copy has only in-frame clones and leaves some out. The sample comprises 110,000 to 150,000 clones, 60% to 85% of which are singletons, and around 7% rests with the top ten. From germline, CDR1 is MDHEN and CDR2 SYDVKM. The CDR3 is 14 residues long. Trimming left V 10 bases short and J 4 bases short, with 20 bases between. Sequencing input: PBMCs. V gene TRBV28 combines with J gene TRBJ2-7; possible D gene TRBD1, 6 bases. The sequence was collected from a man aged 25-45 years in good health and CMV-seronegative. Written as DNA, the CDR3 is TGTGCCACCCAGGAACAGGGAGTTTCGTACGAGCAGTACTTC. Residues: CATQEQGVSYEQYF. The full variable domain, with the rest looked up from reference TRBV28 and TRBJ2-7, is DVKVTQSSRYLVKRTGEKVFLECVQDMDHENMFWYRQDPGLGLRLIYFSYDVKMKEKGDIPEGYSVSREKKERFSLILESASTNQTSMYLCATQEQGVSYEQYFGPGTRLTVT.